Below are 19 T cell receptor beta chains sequenced from a single sample in a study of regulatory T cells in long-lasting Graves disease. Investigators prepared the TCR beta libraries by applying iRepertoire HTBI primers and Arm-PCR of CDR3 regions. MiXCR, applied by TCRdb to the multiplex PCR reads, yields one record per CDR3 protein. Of about 500,000 distinct CDR3 sequences listed, 15% to 20% are singletons. Time point denoted: newly diagnosed GD, antithyroid drugs for less than 3 months. After RNA was extracted from PBMCs, the TCR library was made from it. A further study also used this sample, focusing on T cells in Graves' hyperthyroidism and ophthalmopathy.

Sequenced material: peripheral blood mononuclear cells (PBMCs), taken at new diagnosis, from a patient treated with antithyroid drugs. Receptors originate from a man in his forties or fifties with Graves disease.

This clonotype has at least ten counts. The chain carries TRBV20-1 and TRBJ2-1; D may be TRBD2 (5 bases). From germline, CDR1 is DFQATT and CDR2 SNEGSKA (reference sequence). The CDR3 sequence is 14 residues long. Trimming left V 4 bases short and J 4 bases short, with 14 bases between. The CDR3 loop is CSAMSRVSYNEQFF. Here the CDR3 DNA reads TGCAGTGCTATGTCGAGGGTCTCGTACAATGAGCAGTTCTTC.

This clonotype showed up many times. The J gene is TRBJ2-7, the V gene TRBV10-3; TRBD1 agrees at 11 bases. Germline V gives CDR1 ENHRY, CDR2 SYGVKD. V shed 6 bases and J 3 bases; nucleotides not matched to a gene: 4. This CDR3 region has 14 residues. CDR3 region: CAIRIGTGGYEQYF. CDR3 nucleotides: TGTGCCATCAGGATCGGGACAGGGGGCTACGAGCAGTACTTC.

The chain employs TRBV7-9 and TRBJ1-4; 7 bases align to TRBD1. The germline gives CDR1 SEHNR, CDR2 FQNEAQ (reference sequence). CDR3 length: 15 amino acids. The V gene end was trimmed by 5 bases and the J gene end by 6 bases; junction bases not matched to a gene: 9. The CDR3 coding sequence is TGTGCCAGCAGCCCAAAGGGGACAGCTGATGAAAAACTGTTTTTT. Amino acid sequence: CASSPKGTADEKLFF.

This clonotype appeared many times. This chain links TRBV5-1 with TRBJ2-3; 8 bases fit TRBD1. The CDR3 spans 17 residues. CDR1 is SGHRS and CDR2 is YFSETQ in the germline V gene. Unmatched junction bases numbered 6, after V lost 0 bases and J lost 0 bases. The CDR3 region is CASSLDWTGTSTDTQYF. In nucleotides, the CDR3 is TGCGCCAGCAGCTTGGATTGGACAGGGACTAGCACAGATACGCAGTATTTT.

The chain has TRBV24-1 and TRBJ2-1, with a weak D call TRBD2 (5 bases). This CDR3 region has 15 residues. V was cut by 0 bases and J by 7 bases, with 12 bases left in between. Germline-derived CDR1 and CDR2 are KGHDR and SFDVKD. The CDR3 loop is CATSDLLVGRNEQFF. In nucleotides, the CDR3 is TGTGCCACCAGTGATTTGCTCGTAGGGAGAAATGAGCAGTTCTTC.

A few counts support this clonotype. This chain joins TRBV6-2 or TRBV6-3 and TRBJ2-3; D remains ambiguous. V dropped 10 bases and J dropped 4 bases, with 3 bases sitting between them. Germline V gene data show CDR1 as MNHEY and CDR2 as SVGEGT. CDR3 length equals 9 residues. CDR3 sequence (DNA): TGTGCCACCGCAGATACGCAGTATTTT. Amino acids: CATADTQYF.

As concerns this clonotype: A far larger clone is off by one base, so a read error is likely. V usage is TRBV6-1 and J usage is TRBJ2-7; 7 bases agree with TRBD2. Per the germline V gene, CDR1 is MNHNS and CDR2 is SASEGT. V dropped 5 bases and J dropped 7; count of bases not matched to a gene: 8. The CDR3 runs to 13 residues. The CDR3 region has the DNA TGTGCCAGCAGTCATGGACTAGACGGTGAGCAGTACTTC. Encoded protein: CASSHGLDGEQYF.

This clonotype showed up many times. The V gene is TRBV24-1, the J gene TRBJ2-3, with TRBD1 matching over 7 bases. V shed 2 bases, J shed 0 bases, and the junction held 10 bases outside the gene matches. The V gene's germline CDR1 is KGHDR and CDR2 SFDVKD. CDR3 length: 18 residues. CDR3 sequence: CATSDSGRGSTSTDTQYF. As DNA, the CDR3 is TGTGCCACCAGTGATTCAGGCAGGGGGTCAACTAGCACAGATACGCAGTATTTT.

This clonotype was seen ten or more times. The V call is TRBV12-5, the J call TRBJ2-7, with a tentative D call TRBD2 (5 bases). Germline values: CDR1 LGHNT, CDR2 FRNRAP. Trimming stripped 2 bases from V and 3 bases from J, with 29 bases between. The CDR3 is 20 residues long. The CDR3 protein is CASGLPARKVVHGESYEQYF. CDR3 nucleotide sequence: TGTGCTAGTGGTTTGCCCGCTAGGAAGGTGGTTCACGGGGAAAGCTACGAGCAGTACTTC.

This clonotype was detected ten times or more. The chain employs TRBV11-2 and TRBJ2-1, with a possible D match to TRBD2 (5 bases). The CDR3 spans 17 residues. The germline V gene encodes CDR1 SGHAT and CDR2 FQNNGV. The germline V and J ends were trimmed by 6 bases and 0 bases, with 18 bases remaining between them. CDR3 coding DNA: TGTGCCAGCAGAGGATGGAGCCTAGCCCACTCCTACAATGAGCAGTTCTTC. Translated: CASRGWSLAHSYNEQFF.

This clonotype was recorded many times. The chain carries TRBV5-1 and TRBJ2-1, with D possibly TRBD1 on 5 matching bases. This CDR3 is 14 amino acids long. V was shortened by 4 bases and J by 7 bases, with 15 bases between the two germline ends. Germline CDR1 and CDR2: SGHRS and YFSETQ. The CDR3: CASSHPTAGNEQFF. The CDR3 DNA reads TGCGCCAGCAGCCATCCGACAGCAGGGAATGAGCAGTTCTTC. The variable domain in full, with the rest retrieved from reference TRBV5-1 and TRBJ2-1, is KAGVTQTPRYLIKTRGQQVTLSCSPISGHRSVSWYQQTPGQGLQFLFEYFSETQRNKGNFPGRFSGRQFSNSRSEMNVSTLELGDSALYLCASSHPTAGNEQFFGPGTRLTVL.

The chain couples TRBV6-7 to TRBJ2-1; D is perhaps TRBD1 (6 bases). TRBV6-7 is marked as an open reading frame, function uncertain. Trimming stripped 6 bases from V and 8 bases from J, with 17 bases between. CDR3 length equals 14 residues. CDR3 sequence: CASRRMNRDHEQFF. The DNA for the CDR3 is TGTGCCAGCAGGAGGATGAACAGGGACCATGAGCAGTTCTTC.

The chain employs TRBV7-2 and TRBJ1-5, with 8 positions matching TRBD1. The V segment lost 5 bases and the J segment 6 bases; nucleotides outside the gene matches: 6. Germline V gives CDR1 SGHTA, CDR2 FQGNSA. This CDR3 spans 14 amino acids. DNA for the CDR3: TGTGCCAGCAGCACATCAGGGGGCCCTCAGCCCCAGCATTTT. It yields the protein CASSTSGGPQPQHF.

This clonotype was detected ten times or more. The CDR3 sequence: CASSLEGRGGEQYF. The CDR3 nucleotides are TGTGCCAGCAGCTTAGAAGGCAGGGGCGGCGAGCAGTACTTC. This sequence joins TRBV7-9 and TRBJ2-7, with TRBD1 as a possible D gene (6 bases). CDR1 and CDR2 from the germline V gene are SEHNR and FQNEAQ (reference sequence). The CDR3 length is 14 residues. Between the trimmed V and J ends, which lost 1 base and 6 bases, there was a span of 13 bases.

This clonotype was seen repeatedly, ten times or more. The chain uses TRBV29-1 and TRBJ2-1, with 7 bases identical to TRBD1. CDR3 size: 12 residues. Germline V CDR1 and CDR2: SQVTM, ANQGSEA. V was pared by 3 bases and J by 9 bases, with 5 bases of the junction left unmatched. The CDR3 sequence: CSVEKGAGEQFF. CDR3 nucleotide sequence: TGCAGCGTTGAGAAGGGGGCCGGTGAGCAGTTCTTC.

The CDR3 nucleotides read TGTGCCAGCACGACAGCGGCGGGTTCACCCCTCCACTTT. Its translation: CASTTAAGSPLHF. The genes are TRBV6-1 and TRBJ1-6; D may be TRBD1 (5 bases). Between the trimmed V and J ends, which lost 7 bases and 9 bases, there was a span of 13 bases. The CDR3 has 13 residues. CDR1 MNHNS and CDR2 SASEGT come from the germline V gene.

On this clonotype: A far larger clone lies a single base away; this is likely a read error. This chain uses TRBV2 with TRBJ2-3; 12 bases agree with TRBD2. Near its end, the DNA agrees better with TRBJ2-5, so the J call may be wrong. This CDR3 has 15 amino acids. Germline values: CDR1 SNHLY, CDR2 FYNNEI. The CDR3 DNA reads as TGTGCCAGCAGCCCTAGCGGGAGGGCAGGGGAGGCCCAGTACTTC. Translation gives CASSPSGRAGEAQYF.

In this sample, this clonotype turned up once. This sequence may be a read error, since a much larger clone differs from it by one base. V is TRBV28 and J is TRBJ2-7; 9 nucleotides align to TRBD1. Germline CDR1 reads MDHEN; CDR2 reads SYDVKM. This CDR3 is 15 amino acids long. After removal of 2 bases from V and 6 bases from J, the junction contained 8 bases not matched to a gene. The CDR3 sequence is CASSLTGTGLSEQYF. The CDR3 DNA reads as TGTGCCAGCAGTTTAACGGGGACAGGGCTCAGCGAGCAGTACTTC.

The chain couples TRBV20-1 to TRBJ1-1; D is unclear. The germline V and J ends were trimmed by 3 bases and 2 bases, with 10 bases remaining between them. Germline CDR1 and CDR2: DFQATT and SNEGSKA (reference sequence). The CDR3 totals 13 residues. CDR3 sequence reads: CSASIGGNTEAFF. The CDR3 DNA is TGCAGTGCTAGTATCGGCGGAAACACTGAAGCTTTCTTT.